This is a list of T cell receptor beta chains from one sample in a study of T cell repertoires in cytomegalovirus infection. One entry per CDR3 protein, called by TCRdb with MiXCR from the reads. The table has some 68,000 distinct CDR3 sequences, more than 20% seen once. No antigen has been assigned to these receptors. The sample comprised PBMCs, sequenced either directly or after in vitro stimulation (not recorded which). The receptors originated from a human donor in good health (CMV status not recorded). Some clones in this sample may be carry-over from other donors' samples. The CDR3 runs from the conserved cysteine through the conserved F or W. Fields, in order: CDR3 protein, CDR3 DNA, V gene, D gene, clone size, J gene. The D gene is left open where the match is weak. Rows give clone size only sometimes, using once, few, many, or a class for an expanded clone.

CSASIQGSEKLFF TGCAGTGCTAGCATCCAGGGAAGTGAAAAACTGTTTTTT TRBV20-1 NA NA TRBJ1-4
CASNRDLGTEAFF TGTGCCAGCAACCGGGACTTAGGCACTGAAGCTTTCTTT TRBV19 NA few TRBJ1-1
CATSRDTDGVSGANVLTF TGTGCCACCAGCAGAGATACCGACGGAGTGTCGGGGGCCAACGTCCTGACTTTC TRBV15 NA NA TRBJ2-6
CASKSGQGYQETQYF TGTGCCAGTAAATCGGGGCAGGGTTACCAAGAGACCCAGTACTTC TRBV19 NA NA TRBJ2-5
CASSAGQGRHEQYF TGTGCCAGCAGCGCGGGACAGGGGAGACACGAGCAGTACTTC TRBV2 TRBD1 NA TRBJ2-7
CASSKNRDSERETQYF TGTGCCAGCAGTAAAAACCGGGACAGCGAGAGGGAGACCCAGTACTTC TRBV6-1 TRBD1 NA TRBJ2-5
CASSGTPGLAGSTSYNEQFF TGTGCCAGCAGCGGTACCCCCGGACTAGCGGGATCGACCTCCTACAATGAGCAGTTCTTC TRBV7-6 TRBD2 many TRBJ2-1
CASTQGTGELFF TGTGCCAGCACACAGGGCACCGGGGAGCTGTTTTTT TRBV25-1 NA few TRBJ2-2
CSARGLAGNEQFF TGCAGTGCTAGAGGACTAGCGGGAAATGAGCAGTTCTTC TRBV20-1 TRBD2 many TRBJ2-1
CASGLATSGESTDTQYF TGTGCTAGTGGTTTGGCGACTAGCGGGGAAAGCACAGATACGCAGTATTTT TRBV12-5 TRBD2 NA TRBJ2-3
CASSLFAGRGNTEAFF TGTGCCAGCAGCTTATTCGCGGGAAGGGGCAACACTGAAGCTTTCTTT TRBV7-2 NA many TRBJ1-1
CASSMQRRGSGSTDTQYF TGTGCCAGTAGTATGCAAAGAAGGGGTAGCGGGAGCACAGATACGCAGTATTTT TRBV19 TRBD2 once TRBJ2-3
CASSAAAGDTQYF TGCGCCAGCAGCGCGGCTGCGGGGGATACGCAGTATTTT TRBV5-1 NA few TRBJ2-3
CASSLGRLYEQYF TGTGCCAGCAGCTTAGGGCGCCTCTACGAGCAGTACTTC TRBV7-2 NA NA TRBJ2-7
CASGRASSEQYF TGTGCCAGCGGGAGGGCCAGCAGCGAGCAGTACTTC TRBV6-5 TRBD2 few TRBJ2-7
CASSLPLTGELFF TGCGCCAGCAGCCTTCCCCTAACCGGGGAGCTGTTTTTT TRBV5-1 NA NA TRBJ2-2
CATGLAERGDTQYF TGTGCCACCGGACTAGCGGAGAGGGGAGATACGCAGTATTTT TRBV10-3 TRBD2 NA TRBJ2-3
CSATRVARESSNQPQHF TGCAGTGCGACTCGGGTAGCTCGAGAAAGTAGCAATCAGCCCCAGCATTTT TRBV20-1 NA few TRBJ1-5
CASSYSYGGNTEAFF TGTGCCAGCAGTTACTCTTATGGCGGGAACACTGAAGCTTTCTTT TRBV6-5 NA few TRBJ1-1
CASSFRLAGVSNEQFF TGTGCCAGCAGCTTCCGACTAGCGGGAGTTAGCAATGAGCAGTTCTTC TRBV7-2 TRBD2 many TRBJ2-1
CASSYGTDNYGYTF TGTGCCAGCAGTTACGGGACGGACAACTATGGCTACACCTTC TRBV6-2/TRBV6-3 NA NA TRBJ1-2
CASSLGSNTGELFF TGTGCCAGCAGCTTAGGCTCCAACACCGGGGAGCTGTTTTTT TRBV7-3 NA many TRBJ2-2
CASSSNPGQSYGYTF TGTGCCAGCAGTTCCAACCCGGGACAGAGTTATGGCTACACCTTC TRBV11-2 TRBD1 many TRBJ1-2
CASSQGLAGVNEQFF TGTGCCAGCAGCCAAGGACTAGCGGGAGTGAATGAGCAGTTCTTC TRBV6-2/TRBV6-3 TRBD2 NA TRBJ2-1
CASSLSSGGKNIQYF TGTGCCAGCAGCTTAAGTAGCGGGGGAAAAAACATTCAGTACTTC TRBV7-2 TRBD2 many TRBJ2-4
CASSRTGNTEAFF TGTGCCAGCAGTCGCACAGGGAACACTGAAGCTTTCTTT TRBV12-3/TRBV12-4 NA many TRBJ1-1
CASQDRPYNEQFF TGTGCCAGTCAGGACCGTCCCTACAATGAGCAGTTCTTC TRBV19 NA NA TRBJ2-1
CASTTPNYYNEQFF TGTGCCAGTACTACCCCAAACTACTACAATGAGCAGTTCTTC TRBV28 NA NA TRBJ2-1
CASSQDWATGDQETQYF TGCGCCAGCAGCCAAGATTGGGCTACAGGGGACCAAGAGACCCAGTACTTC TRBV4-1 TRBD1 many TRBJ2-5
CASSLARGANEQFF TGTGCCAGCAGCTTAGCGCGTGGGGCCAATGAGCAGTTCTTC TRBV7-2 NA NA TRBJ2-1
CASSQDLAGVSGELFF TGTGCCAGCAGCCAAGATTTAGCGGGAGTGTCCGGGGAGCTGTTTTTT TRBV4-2 TRBD2 many TRBJ2-2
CASSPPINEQFF TGTGCCAGCAGCCCTCCTATAAATGAGCAGTTCTTC TRBV7-2 NA few TRBJ2-1
CATSDEDKIGGYTF TGTGCCACCAGTGATGAGGACAAAATAGGTGGCTACACCTTC TRBV24-1 NA few TRBJ1-2
CASSLVGGDNEQFF TGTGCCAGCAGCTTAGTAGGGGGGGACAATGAGCAGTTCTTC TRBV7-6 NA few TRBJ2-1
CASSRTGTSGYNEQFF TGTGCCAGCAGCCGGACGGGGACTAGCGGTTACAATGAGCAGTTCTTC TRBV7-8 TRBD2 many TRBJ2-1
CASSSAGGLYNEQFF TGTGCCAGCAGCTCAGCGGGAGGGCTCTACAATGAGCAGTTCTTC TRBV7-2 TRBD2 many TRBJ2-1
CASRKDSRELDEQFF TGTGCCAGCAGGAAAGACTCGCGGGAGCTAGATGAGCAGTTCTTC TRBV6-1 TRBD2 many TRBJ2-1
CASSKGVYNEQFF TGTGCCAGCAGTAAGGGGGTCTACAATGAGCAGTTCTTC TRBV12-3/TRBV12-4 NA NA TRBJ2-1
CASSFAGGEQFF TGTGCCAGCAGCTTTGCGGGGGGTGAGCAGTTCTTC TRBV7-3 TRBD2 NA TRBJ2-1
CASSYNPRRTAAYEQYF TGTGCCAGCAGTTACAATCCGAGAAGAACGGCCGCCTACGAGCAGTACTTC TRBV6-2/TRBV6-3 NA few TRBJ2-7
CASTSGWNEKLFF TGTGCCAGCACATCAGGGTGGAATGAAAAACTGTTTTTT TRBV12-3/TRBV12-4 NA many TRBJ1-4
CASSQASGNSPLHF TGCGCCAGCAGCCAAGCTAGCGGCAATTCACCCCTCCACTTT TRBV4-3 NA few TRBJ1-6
CASSLLWTQYF TGTGCCAGCAGCCTATTATGGACCCAGTACTTC TRBV12-3/TRBV12-4 NA NA TRBJ2-5
CASSQMGQAYGYTF TGTGCCAGCAGCCAAATGGGACAGGCCTATGGCTACACCTTC TRBV4-2 TRBD1 many TRBJ1-2
CASPRDSVQETQYF TGTGCCAGCCCCCGGGACAGCGTCCAAGAGACCCAGTACTTC TRBV7-9 TRBD1 many TRBJ2-5
CASSTRDNSYEQYF TGTGCCAGCAGCACCCGGGACAACTCCTACGAGCAGTACTTC TRBV11-2 NA few TRBJ2-7
CAISELGARTEAFF TGTGCCATCAGTGAGCTGGGGGCGAGGACTGAAGCTTTCTTT TRBV10-3 NA few TRBJ1-1
CDVGGRDTQYF TGCGACGTGGGGGGCCGGGATACGCAGTATTTT TRBV29-1 NA few TRBJ2-3
CASSFGQPNTYNSPLHF TGTGCCAGCAGTTTCGGGCAGCCCAATACCTATAATTCACCCCTCCACTTT TRBV12-3/TRBV12-4 NA NA TRBJ1-6
CASSLTGADTEAFF TGTGCCAGCAGTTTAACCGGGGCAGACACTGAAGCTTTCTTT TRBV27 NA many TRBJ1-1